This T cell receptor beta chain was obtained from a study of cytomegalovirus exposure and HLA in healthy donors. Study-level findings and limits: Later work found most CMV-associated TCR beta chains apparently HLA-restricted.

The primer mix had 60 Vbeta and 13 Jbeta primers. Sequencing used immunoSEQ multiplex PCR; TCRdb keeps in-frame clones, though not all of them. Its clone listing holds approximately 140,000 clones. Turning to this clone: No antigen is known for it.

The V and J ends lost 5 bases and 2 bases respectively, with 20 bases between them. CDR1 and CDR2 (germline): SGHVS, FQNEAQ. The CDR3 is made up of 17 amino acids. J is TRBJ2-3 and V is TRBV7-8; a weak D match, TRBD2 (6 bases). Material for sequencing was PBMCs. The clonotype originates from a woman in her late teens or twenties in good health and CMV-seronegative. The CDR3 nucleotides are TGTGCCAGCAGCCGACGACTAGTTCTAGTCGCCACAGATACGCAGTATTTT. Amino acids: CASSRRLVLVATDTQYF.